Listed here is a single T cell receptor (beta chain). Antigen: not known. Naive, central memory, regulatory and stem cell-like memory cells within the CD4+ compartment were sorted using CD45RO/CCR7/CD25/CD127/CD95/CD27. Sort purity for all populations was recorded as exceeding 98%. These data belong to a study of beta chain features in type 1 diabetes. Study conclusions and caveats: For Type 1 diabetes patients, all four CD4+ subsets carried TCRB CDR3s that were moderately but significantly shorter. VDJ junctions sequenced from type 1 diabetes patients showed fewer insertions and more deletions.

Reverse transcribing all isolated RNA meant expressed TCRB transcripts were sequenced. Assay: immunoSEQ multiplex PCR; the TCRdb copy retains only in-frame clones and omits some. Of 280,000 or so clones in the sample, about 15% were seen once. Looked up from germline, CDR1 is MNHEY and CDR2 is SVGAGI. V trimming: 6 bases; J trimming: 1 base; junction bases outside the gene matches: 6. CDR3 size: 15 residues. Sequencing was performed on naive CD4+ T cells from blood. The genes are TRBV6-5 and TRBJ2-3; 8 positions match TRBD2. This sequence originates from a man aged 18 to 30 with type 1 diabetes. Here the CDR3 DNA reads TGTGCCAGCAGATCACTAGCGGACCGCACAGATACGCAGTATTTT. It codes for CASRSLADRTDTQYF.